This TCR beta chain was captured by sequencing in a study of blood T cells in healthy people across ages. This clonotype was seen many times. Its antigen is not known. The CDR3 spans 17 residues. Losses at the gene ends were 5 bases for V and 0 bases for J; bases not matched to a gene: 10. Whole-study findings and limits: Per million T cells, the diversity of TCR beta decreased roughly linearly as age advanced.

The second PCR ran roughly 6 to 11 cycles with a sample-barcoded 5' primer and J-beta primers. Using its own MiXCR run on the 5' RACE reads, TCRdb lists one record per CDR3 protein. The sample records 1.5 million to 2 million distinct CDR3 sequences, about 28% being singletons. Specimen: blood. The chain combines TRBV12-3 or TRBV12-4 with TRBJ1-2; 9 bases align to TRBD1. This clonotype originated in a woman under 40 in good health. The CDR3, as DNA: TGTGCCAGCAGTCCGCAGAACAGGGGGCGGGCTAACTATGGCTACACCTTC. Protein: CASSPQNRGRANYGYTF.